Listed here are 26 T cell receptor beta chains from one sample, sequenced in a study of control samples from healthy donors and cancer patients. Generated by immunoSEQ multiplex PCR, the TCRdb table keeps only in-frame clones and is missing some. The sample yields 75,000 to 95,000 clones, over 75% seen once. The sequencing input was blood. The receptors shown here come from a woman in her forties or fifties in good health.

The V call is TRBV5-1, the J call TRBJ2-7, with a weak D call TRBD1 (5 bases). This CDR3 has 14 amino acids. The V end was cut by 1 base, the J end by 2 bases, with 10 bases between. CDR1 and CDR2 from the germline V gene are SGHRS and YFSETQ. CDR3 region: CASSLRGPPYEQYF. Here the CDR3 DNA reads TGCGCCAGCAGCTTGAGGGGTCCCCCCTACGAGCAGTACTTC. Together with reference TRBV5-1 and TRBJ2-7, the CDR3 gives the full variable domain: KAGVTQTPRYLIKTRGQQVTLSCSPISGHRSVSWYQQTPGQGLQFLFEYFSETQRNKGNFPGRFSGRQFSNSRSEMNVSTLELGDSALYLCASSLRGPPYEQYFGPGTRLTVT.

This chain joins TRBV30 and TRBJ2-7; possible D gene TRBD1, 6 bases. CDR1 is GTSNPN, CDR2 SVGIG, per germline (reference sequence). V shed 0 bases and J shed 1 base, with 16 bases lying between them. CDR3 size: 16 residues. CDR3 DNA: TGTGCCTGGAGTGTTCCACCTAACGGACAGTCCTACGAGCAGTACTTC. Translated: CAWSVPPNGQSYEQYF.

This clone was observed a handful of times. The rearrangement joins TRBV25-1 to TRBJ1-1; unclear D gene. Trimming pared 8 bases from V and 5 bases from J, leaving 6 bases between. The CDR3 runs 10 residues. The germline gives CDR1 MGHDK, CDR2 SYGVNS. The CDR3 sequence: CASLGTEAFF. The CDR3 bases are TGTGCCAGCCTCGGGACTGAAGCTTTCTTT.

This clone was observed a handful of times. The rearrangement links TRBV5-1 to TRBJ2-1; D perhaps matches TRBD2 (6 bases). The V end lost 0 bases, the J end lost 10 bases, and 11 bases lay between the germline ends. Germline CDR1 and CDR2: SGHRS and YFSETQ. CDR3 size: 13 residues. Written as DNA, the CDR3 is TGCGCCAGCAGCTTGGTATCTGCGGGGGAGCAGTTCTTC. Protein: CASSLVSAGEQFF.

J is TRBJ2-1 and V is TRBV21-1; TRBD2 is taken as the D call from the table, unchecked against the DNA. TRBV21-1 is termed a pseudogene. The CDR3 is 16 amino acids. The CDR3 nucleotides are TGTGCCAGCAACCCGGGGGGGGACCTAATGGGCAATGAGCAGTTCTTC. It yields the protein CASNPGGDLMGNEQFF.

J is TRBJ1-6 and V is TRBV5-1, with TRBD1 identical over 7 bases. CDR1 is SGHRS and CDR2 is YFSETQ in the germline V gene. This CDR3 region has 16 residues. V lost 4 bases and J lost 4; bases outside the gene matches: 8. DNA of the CDR3: TGCGCCAGCAGCGCCGGACAGGACCTATATAATTCACCCCTCCACTTT. Residues: CASSAGQDLYNSPLHF.

This chain links TRBV5-5 with TRBJ1-1, with unresolved D. Trimming left V 4 bases short and J 8 bases short, with 12 bases between. Germline-derived CDR1 and CDR2 are SGHKS and YYEKEE (reference sequence). The CDR3 covers 12 residues. The CDR3: CASSRDLREAFF. DNA of the CDR3: TGTGCCAGCAGCAGAGACCTCCGGGAAGCTTTCTTT.

The chain links TRBV5-6 to TRBJ2-1, with D unresolved. Trimming cost V 4 bases and J 8 bases, with 10 bases left between them. The CDR3 loop spans 12 amino acids. Germline loops: CDR1 SGHDT, CDR2 YYEEEE. CDR3 sequence reads: CASSLLKHEQFF. In DNA form, the CDR3 reads TGTGCCAGCAGCCTCTTAAAGCATGAGCAGTTCTTC.

The chain employs TRBV18 and TRBJ1-1; no clear D gene. This CDR3 contains 14 residues. Trimming cost V 2 bases and J 4 bases, with 11 bases left between them. Per germline, CDR1 KGHSH and CDR2 LQKENI. DNA for the CDR3: TGTGCCAGCTCACCAGGGTTTTTGGGCACTGAAGCTTTCTTT. Its translation: CASSPGFLGTEAFF.

The chain combines TRBV10-3 with TRBJ1-2; D is unclear. This CDR3 region has 15 residues. Trimming took 3 bases from V and 7 from J, leaving 18 bases between them. The germline CDR1 and CDR2 sequences are ENHRY and SYGVKD. CDR3 amino acids: CAISDFTAGFGGYTF. The CDR3 DNA reads TGTGCCATCAGTGATTTTACGGCCGGGTTTGGTGGCTACACCTTC.

This clone was observed once. The genes are TRBV5-8 and TRBJ1-2; D is unresolved. Germline CDR1 and CDR2: SGHTS and YDEGEE. CDR3 length equals 16 residues. With 2 bases removed from V and 1 base from J, the gap between germline ends came to 15 bases. The CDR3 here is CASSFSGNPSNYGYTF. The DNA of the CDR3 is TGTGCCAGCAGCTTTTCAGGAAATCCTAGTAACTATGGCTACACCTTC.

The rearrangement uses TRBV27 and TRBJ2-3, with D unresolved. There are 15 residues in the CDR3. Trimming shortened V by 5 bases and J by 1 base, and 13 bases separated the two germline ends. CDR1 is MNHEY, CDR2 SMNVEV, per germline (reference sequence). The CDR3 coding sequence is TGTGCCAGCAGTAAGGATATTTGGGGCACAGATACGCAGTATTTT. This sequence encodes CASSKDIWGTDTQYF.

The rearrangement uses TRBV18 and TRBJ2-5; D perhaps matches TRBD1 (5 bases). There are 14 residues in the CDR3. V was trimmed by 3 bases and J by 0 bases, leaving 8 bases between them. CDR1 KGHSH and CDR2 LQKENI come from the germline V gene. CDR3 amino acids: CASSPLDNQETQYF. As DNA, the CDR3 is TGTGCCAGCTCACCTCTGGACAACCAAGAGACCCAGTACTTC.

CDR3 amino acids: CASSLSGTGTGYGYTF. CDR3 DNA: TGTGCCAGCAGCTTAAGCGGTACCGGGACAGGCTATGGCTACACCTTC. J is TRBJ1-2 and V is TRBV14; 8 bases fit TRBD1. With V trimmed by 5 bases and J by 4 bases, 12 bases remained unmatched. The germline CDR1 and CDR2 sequences are SGHDN and FVKESK. The CDR3 contains 16 residues.

The chain has TRBV5-1 and TRBJ1-5, with no clear D. V was trimmed by 0 bases and J by 8 bases, leaving 9 bases between them. Germline loops: CDR1 SGHRS, CDR2 YFSETQ. The CDR3 runs to 13 residues. CDR3 residues: CASSLGTGEPQHF. In DNA, the CDR3 is TGCGCCAGCAGCTTGGGGACGGGTGAGCCCCAGCATTTT. The full variable domain, rest sourced from reference TRBV5-1 and TRBJ1-5, is KAGVTQTPRYLIKTRGQQVTLSCSPISGHRSVSWYQQTPGQGLQFLFEYFSETQRNKGNFPGRFSGRQFSNSRSEMNVSTLELGDSALYLCASSLGTGEPQHFGDGTRLSIL.

V usage is TRBV19 and J usage is TRBJ2-1; a possible D gene is TRBD1 (7 bases). Germline V gene sequence: CDR1 LNHDA, CDR2 SQIVND (reference sequence). The CDR3 is 11 amino acids. V lost 6 bases and J lost 10, with 10 bases in between. For the CDR3, the DNA is TGTGCCAGTAGGCGGGACAGCGAGCAGTTCTTC. Amino acids: CASRRDSEQFF. Full variable domain (outside the CDR3, taken from reference TRBV19 and TRBJ2-1): DGGITQSPKYLFRKEGQNVTLSCEQNLNHDAMYWYRQDPGQGLRLIYYSQIVNDFQKGDIAEGYSVSREKKESFPLTVTSAQKNPTAFYLCASRRDSEQFFGPGTRLTVL.

The chain links TRBV3-1 (or the pseudogene TRBV3-2) to TRBJ2-7, with D perhaps matching TRBD2 (5 bases). CDR3 size: 16 residues. V shed 0 bases and J shed 5 bases, with 17 bases lying between them. Germline V lookup: CDR1 LGHDT, CDR2 YNNKEL (reference sequence). DNA of the CDR3: TGTGCCAGCAGCCAAGATCTCGACCCGGCGGGCCACGAGCAGTACTTC. Its translation is CASSQDLDPAGHEQYF.

The DNA for the CDR3 is TGTGCCAGCAGGGGACAGGGGAGTGAAAAACTGTTTTTT. It is translated as CASRGQGSEKLFF. The V gene is TRBV5-6, the J gene TRBJ1-4; 10 nucleotides align to TRBD1. V was pared by 5 bases and J by 7 bases, with 2 bases of the junction left unmatched. There are 13 residues in the CDR3. Germline-derived CDR1 and CDR2 are SGHDT and YYEEEE.

V and J are TRBV5-1 and TRBJ2-3; the match to TRBD2 covers 10 bases. CDR1 and CDR2 (germline): SGHRS, YFSETQ. This CDR3 spans 15 amino acids. J lost 2 bases, V lost 4 bases, and 4 bases had no gene match. The CDR3 region has the DNA TGCGCCAGCAGCCGCGGACTAGCGGACACAGATACGCAGTATTTT. Amino acid sequence: CASSRGLADTDTQYF.

The chain has TRBV3-1 (or the pseudogene TRBV3-2) and TRBJ2-1; 7 nucleotides agree with TRBD1. Germline V gives CDR1 LGHDT, CDR2 YNNKEL (reference sequence). V trimming: 4 bases; J trimming: 4 bases; junction bases outside the gene matches: 4. There are 14 residues in the CDR3. Here the CDR3 reads CASSLRDSYNEQFF. The CDR3 coding sequence is TGTGCCAGCAGCCTCCGGGACAGTTACAATGAGCAGTTCTTC.

V usage is TRBV7-9 and J usage is TRBJ2-3, with 13 bases matching TRBD2. Trimming removed 6 bases from V and 3 bases from J; junction bases left unmatched: 3. The germline V gene has CDR1 SEHNR and CDR2 FQNEAQ (reference sequence). This CDR3 region has 15 residues. The CDR3 loop is CASRKTSGGTDTQYF. The CDR3 DNA reads as TGTGCCAGCAGAAAGACTAGCGGGGGGACAGATACGCAGTATTTT.

The chain links TRBV12-3 or TRBV12-4 to TRBJ1-2; D is uncertain. V shed 3 bases and J shed 5 bases, with 10 bases lying between them. The CDR3 length is 13 residues. The DNA for the CDR3 is TGTGCCAGCAGTTTCTTGGGATTTTATGGCTACACCTTC. It specifies CASSFLGFYGYTF.

V gene TRBV6-5 combines with J gene TRBJ2-3; no clear D. CDR3 length equals 15 residues. Germline assignment: CDR1 MNHEY and CDR2 SVGAGI. V was trimmed by 0 bases and J by 3 bases, leaving 10 bases between them. This CDR3 reads CASSYSRFGTDTQYF. CDR3 sequence (DNA): TGTGCCAGCAGTTACTCCCGGTTTGGGACAGATACGCAGTATTTT.

V usage is TRBV28 and J usage is TRBJ1-5; TRBD1 matches at 7 bases. This CDR3 has 16 residues. Looked up from germline, CDR1 is MDHEN and CDR2 is SYDVKM. V was pared by 2 bases and J by 0 bases, with 4 bases of the junction left unmatched. CDR3 loop: CASSLKGALSNQPQHF. CDR3 nucleotide sequence: TGTGCCAGCAGTTTAAAGGGGGCGCTTAGCAATCAGCCCCAGCATTTT.

The V gene is TRBV7-9, the J gene TRBJ1-1, with unresolved D. This CDR3 has 13 amino acids. Germline V gives CDR1 SEHNR, CDR2 FQNEAQ (reference sequence). Between the trimmed V and J ends, which lost 6 bases and 0 bases, there was a span of 8 bases. The CDR3: CASRLKMNTEAFF. DNA for the CDR3: TGTGCCAGCAGACTCAAGATGAACACTGAAGCTTTCTTT.

The chain carries TRBV18 and TRBJ1-1, with unresolved D. V lost 2 bases to trimming and J lost 2 bases, with 9 bases between them. Germline assignment: CDR1 KGHSH and CDR2 LQKENI. The CDR3 consists of 14 residues. The CDR3 loop is CASSPMSQNTEAFF. The DNA of the CDR3 is TGTGCCAGCTCACCAATGTCTCAAAACACTGAAGCTTTCTTT.